A selection of T cell receptor beta chains follows, all from one sample in a study of blood T cell repertoires in COVID-19. Produced via immunoSEQ multiplex PCR; TCRdb's table is partial and in-frame only. The sample lists 200,000 to 250,000 clones, 75% to 85% occurring once. Sequenced material: peripheral blood. Every receptor here comes from a woman aged 25 to 39 with COVID-19, enrolled during active disease. CDR3s include the opening cysteine and the closing phenylalanine or tryptophan. A D gene is named only where the DNA matches it firmly. Rows give clone size only sometimes, using once, few, many, or a class for an expanded clone.

clone_size d_call j_call v_call cdr3_nt cdr3_aa
few NA TRBJ1-5 TRBV2 TGTGCCAGCAGGGGTGAGGATCAGCCCCAGCATTTT CASRGEDQPQHF
NA TRBD1 TRBJ1-5 TRBV27 TGTGCCAGCAGAAGGACAGGGCCCTCTAATCAGCCCCAGCATTTT CASRRTGPSNQPQHF
once NA TRBJ2-1 TRBV5-1 TGCGCCAGCAGCTTGGGACTATACAACAATGAGCAGTTCTTC CASSLGLYNNEQFF
NA NA TRBJ2-2 TRBV11-2 TGTGCCAGCAGCTTAGATCTTAACACAGTGGGCACCGGGGAGCTGTTTTTT CASSLDLNTVGTGELFF
NA NA TRBJ2-1 TRBV7-2 TGTGCCAGCAGCGCCAGCGGAGGGGTCAATGAGCAGTTCTTC CASSASGGVNEQFF
once NA TRBJ2-7 TRBV19 TGTGCCAGTAGTGGGCCCACAGGGACGTCTTACGAGCAGTACTTC CASSGPTGTSYEQYF
NA TRBD2 TRBJ2-5 TRBV4-3 TGCGCCAGCAGCCAAGAAATACTAGCGGGGGAAGGAGAGACCCAGTACTTC CASSQEILAGEGETQYF
NA TRBD1 TRBJ2-7 TRBV27 TGTGCCAGCAGCCCGGCAGGACAGGGGAGGGAGCAGTACTTC CASSPAGQGREQYF
NA NA TRBJ1-2 TRBV12-3/TRBV12-4 TGTGCCAGCAGTTTTGCAGGGGTTAATGGCTACACCTTC CASSFAGVNGYTF
NA NA TRBJ1-2 TRBV3-1/TRBV3-2 TGTGCCAGCAGCCAAGGGGCAGGGCCCTATGGCTACACCTTC CASSQGAGPYGYTF
NA NA TRBJ1-1 TRBV7-9 TGTGCCACCTACAGCGGGAACACTGAAGCTTTCTTT CATYSGNTEAFF
few NA TRBJ1-1 TRBV6-5 TGTGCCAGCAGTTACGGGCCCTTTGAGACTGAAGCTTTCTTT CASSYGPFETEAFF
NA NA TRBJ2-3 TRBV20-1 TGCAGTGCTAGTTTGCGGGTCGGAGCAGATACGCAGTATTTT CSASLRVGADTQYF
NA NA TRBJ1-5 TRBV19 TGTGCCAGTAGTCCGCGAGGAGGGAGGAATCAGCCCCAGCATTTT CASSPRGGRNQPQHF
NA TRBD2 TRBJ2-1 TRBV27 TGTGCCAGCAAGGGGCTAGCGGGTTACAATGAGCAGTTCTTC CASKGLAGYNEQFF
NA NA TRBJ2-4 TRBV6-5 TGTGCCAGCAGGAATCCGTGGGGCCTGAAGAACATTCAGTACTTC CASRNPWGLKNIQYF
NA NA TRBJ1-5 TRBV5-5 TGTGCCAGCAGCCCAATGGGGGCACATAGTCAGCCCCAGCATTTT CASSPMGAHSQPQHF
few NA TRBJ2-7 TRBV7-9 TGTGCCAGCACCCACCAGGACAGCTTCTACGAGCAGTACTTC CASTHQDSFYEQYF
few TRBD1 TRBJ1-1 TRBV5-1 TGCGCCAGCAGCTTTGACAGGGAAAGGGAAGCTTTCTTT CASSFDREREAFF
NA NA TRBJ1-1 TRBV29-1 TGCAGCGCCACAGGGATGAACACTGAAGCTTTCTTT CSATGMNTEAFF
NA TRBD2 TRBJ2-1 TRBV5-4 TGTGCCAGCAGCTTGGATGGTGCGGGAGGGTCCTACAATGAGCAGTTCTTC CASSLDGAGGSYNEQFF
NA TRBD1 TRBJ1-3 TRBV19 TGTGCCGTAGGAGACAGGGACTCCTCTGGAAACACCATATATTTT CAVGDRDSSGNTIYF
once NA TRBJ2-7 TRBV4-3 TGCGCCAGCAGCCAAGGATTGGGGAGGGGGGAAGACGAGCAGTACTTC CASSQGLGRGEDEQYF
few NA TRBJ1-2 TRBV28 TGTGCCAGCAGTTTAGGGGAGACCTATGGCTACACCTTC CASSLGETYGYTF
NA TRBD1 TRBJ2-7 TRBV6-1 TGTGCCAGCAGTGTGTCGGGACAGGGTGCCTCCTACGAGCAGTACTTC CASSVSGQGASYEQYF
NA NA TRBJ2-1 TRBV7-2 TGTGCCAGCAGCTCTCGCTCTCCGGCCTACAATGAGCAGTTCTTC CASSSRSPAYNEQFF
NA TRBD2 TRBJ2-7 TRBV4-3 TGCGCCAGCAGCCAAGACACGAGCGGGGGGTCTCCTTACGAGCAGTACTTC CASSQDTSGGSPYEQYF
NA NA TRBJ2-7 TRBV5-6 TGTGCCAGCAGCTTAGGAACGGGAGCCTACGAGCAGTACTTC CASSLGTGAYEQYF
NA NA TRBJ2-2 TRBV28 TGTGCCAGCAGTCAGGGGAACCGGGGTAACACCGGGGAGCTGTTTTTT CASSQGNRGNTGELFF
NA TRBD1 TRBJ1-5 TRBV6-2/TRBV6-3 TGTGCCAGCAGTTACCAACAGGGGGGCGCGGAATCGCGCAATCAGCCCCAGCATTTT CASSYQQGGAESRNQPQHF
NA NA TRBJ1-3 TRBV5-1 TGCGCCAGCAGCTTGGATACAGGGCTTAGCTCTGGAAACACCATATATTTT CASSLDTGLSSGNTIYF
few TRBD1 TRBJ2-1 TRBV4-3 TGCGCCAGCAGCCAAGATCGGACAGGGGTCTACAATGAGCAGTTCTTC CASSQDRTGVYNEQFF
NA NA TRBJ2-1 TRBV9 TGTGCCAGCAGCGAGGGGGGGACCCTCTCCTACAATGAGCAGTTCTTC CASSEGGTLSYNEQFF
NA TRBD2 TRBJ2-5 TRBV4-3 TGCGCCAGCAGCCAAACCCTGGGACTAGCGGGAGTCCGGGAGACCCAGTACTTC CASSQTLGLAGVRETQYF
NA TRBD2 TRBJ2-7 TRBV27 TGTGCCAGCAGTTTACGGGGGGAGAGCTCCTACGAGCAGTACTTC CASSLRGESSYEQYF
NA TRBD2 TRBJ2-1 TRBV7-2 TGTGCCAGCAGCTTCGTGAGGACTAGCGGCAATGAGCAGTTCTTC CASSFVRTSGNEQFF
NA NA TRBJ1-6 TRBV27 TGTGCCAGCAGCCGTCGGGGGGGCCATAATTCACCCCTCCACTTT CASSRRGGHNSPLHF
NA TRBD1 TRBJ2-2 TRBV7-3 TGTGCCAGCAGCCAGACCGGGACAGGGTGGCCCGGGGAGCTGTTTTTT CASSQTGTGWPGELFF
NA TRBD2 TRBJ2-3 TRBV5-5 TGTGCCAGCAGCCCAGGGACTAGCGGGACCCTCACAGATACGCAGTATTTT CASSPGTSGTLTDTQYF
few TRBD2 TRBJ2-5 TRBV2 TGTGCCAGCAGTGAAAGGCGACTAGCGGGGAGAACCCAAGAGACCCAGTACTTC CASSERRLAGRTQETQYF
NA NA TRBJ1-2 TRBV7-2 TGTGCCAGCAGCTTAGCGATTACAGGGAAGGACTATGGCTACACCTTC CASSLAITGKDYGYTF
NA TRBD1 TRBJ1-2 TRBV15 TGTGCCACCAGCAGAGATAAGGGGACAGGGCGACCTTATGGCTACACCTTC CATSRDKGTGRPYGYTF
NA TRBD1 TRBJ1-4 TRBV5-1 TGCGCCAGCAGCTTGGAGGGGGCGAATATTGAAAAACTGTTTTTT CASSLEGANIEKLFF
once NA TRBJ1-3 TRBV3-1/TRBV3-2 TGTGCCAGCAGCCAGGGACTCTTCATGACCATATATTTT CASSQGLFMTIYF
NA TRBD1 TRBJ2-5 TRBV11-1 TGTGCCAGCAGCGACAGGGAAACACTACAAGAGACCCAGTACTTC CASSDRETLQETQYF
NA TRBD2 TRBJ2-1 TRBV28 TGTGCCAGCAGTTTACGGTCTAGCGGGGGCCGGGTCAATGAGCAGTTCTTC CASSLRSSGGRVNEQFF
NA TRBD1 TRBJ1-5 TRBV2 TGTGCCAGCAGAGAACAGGGGAACCTCAATCAGCCCCAGCATTTT CASREQGNLNQPQHF
NA TRBD1 TRBJ1-2 TRBV19 TGTGCCAGTAGGACGACAGGGGGTGGGGGCTACACCTTC CASRTTGGGGYTF
few NA TRBJ1-2 TRBV12-5 TGTGCTAGTGGTCGCGGCTATGGCTACACCTTC CASGRGYGYTF
NA TRBD2 TRBJ2-7 TRBV19 TGTGCCAGTAGTACCCCCCCCGGGACTAGCGGGAGGGCCCACGAGCAGTACTTC CASSTPPGTSGRAHEQYF
NA TRBD2 TRBJ2-7 TRBV7-2 TGTGCCAGCAGCCCCCGACTAGCGGGACCCTCCTACGAGCAGTACTTC CASSPRLAGPSYEQYF
NA TRBD1 TRBJ1-1 TRBV18 TGTGCCAGCTCACCACTAATCCAATCAGCGACAGGGCGGAACACTGAAGCTTTCTTT CASSPLIQSATGRNTEAFF
once TRBD1 TRBJ1-3 TRBV28 TGTGCCAGCAGGGGGCGACAGGGTGAGGGCTCTGGAAACACCATATATTTT CASRGRQGEGSGNTIYF
once NA TRBJ2-5 TRBV6-5 TGTGCCAGCACGAACTTTGTGGAGACCCAGTACTTC CASTNFVETQYF
once NA TRBJ1-2 TRBV3-1/TRBV3-2 TGTGCCAGCAGCCATGTGGCGGCTGCTAACTATGGCTACACCTTC CASSHVAAANYGYTF
once NA TRBJ2-2 TRBV29-1 TGCAGTGTAGTGATTACCGACACCGGGGAGCTGTTTTTT CSVVITDTGELFF
NA NA TRBJ1-2 TRBV24-1 TGTGCCACCAGTGATACAGACGACTATGGCTACACCTTC CATSDTDDYGYTF
NA NA TRBJ2-3 TRBV11-2 TGTGCCAGCAGCTTAGATGGGCGGCCAGGGCGGACAGATACGCAGTATTTT CASSLDGRPGRTDTQYF